These T cell receptor beta chains were read from a single sample in a study of neurological immune-mediated disorders. TCRdb recomputed calls from the 5' RACE reads with MiXCR, one row per CDR3 protein. This sample carries about 74,000 distinct CDR3 sequences, 5.2% of them seen once, and the ten largest clones take roughly 7.4%. The specimen sequenced was PBMCs. These TCRs come from a man younger than 35 with multiple sclerosis. CDR3s include the opening cysteine and the closing phenylalanine or tryptophan.

v_gene | CDR3aa
TRBV24-1 | CATSAGGSNTEAFF
TRBV12-3/TRBV12-4 | CASSFRAGVEAFF
TRBV5-1 | CASSFSGPSYEQYF
TRBV7-3 | CASSLRGSSTDTQYF
TRBV20-1 | CSATPGRDGEQYF
TRBV6-5 | CASSYSREDYGYTF
TRBV6-1 | CASSIQGMGEQYF
TRBV20-1 | CSARAAEVSNQPQHF
TRBV20-1 | CSARVRGGGRTDTQYF
TRBV20-1 | CSARDRDAGAGETQYF
TRBV5-1 | CASSLAQGRMNTEAFF
TRBV5-6 | CASRDTGDEQYF
TRBV28 | CASSPPWGDEQYF
TRBV3-1 | CASTQGFGYTF
TRBV29-1 | CSVVLGSNTGELFF
TRBV20-1 | CSAPAPSYNSPLHF
TRBV20-1 | CSTYRTTGPQHF
TRBV20-1 | CSARIGGQGGELFF
TRBV20-1 | CSAKAAGVSYNEQFF
TRBV7-9 | CASRSTETGNHEQYF
TRBV27 | CASSRGDISTDTQYF
TRBV21-1 | CASSKEPVSSYEQYF
TRBV27 | CASSSGQRIAKNIQYF
TRBV20-1 | CSAGSGTADYGYTF
TRBV7-9 | CASSSLLPPYNEQFF
TRBV20-1 | CSASTSGGAPDTQYF
TRBV5-1 | CASTTRTSGGTQTGELFF
TRBV20-1 | CSVMSGQGDEKLFF
TRBV20-1 | CSASRGGLNTEAFF
TRBV7-7 | CASSLMTGRSETQYF
TRBV6-2/TRBV6-3 | CASSSQENTEAFF
TRBV6-2/TRBV6-3 | CASSPGWEQYF
TRBV29-1 | CSAYEGLATNEKLFF
TRBV7-3 | CASSSHVRGRGGYTF
TRBV20-1 | CSARGHPGADTQYF
TRBV5-1 | CASSFSSVGPYEQYF
TRBV11-1 | CASSLGERGEQFF
TRBV6-5 | CASSRPGVGEQFF